The 18 T cell receptor beta chains reported below all come from one sample, sequenced in a study of blood T cells in healthy people across ages. Primers used in a second PCR of about 7 to 11 cycles were a sample-barcoded 5' primer and a J-beta primer mix. TCRdb independently ran MiXCR on the 5' RACE reads; one entry per CDR3 protein. The sample records about 770,000 distinct CDR3 sequences, 40% to 50% being singletons. Sample: blood. These TCRs come from a man aged 55 to 69 in good health.

This clonotype was counted a few times. The gene calls are TRBV4-3 and TRBJ2-1; D may be TRBD1 (5 bases). CDR3 length: 15 amino acids. Germline V gene data show CDR1 as LGHNA and CDR2 as YSLEER. Trimming left V 4 bases short and J 5 bases short, with 15 bases between. The CDR3 region has the DNA TGCGCCAGCAGCCGTAGGGTGGAAGGGGACAATGAGCAGTTCTTC. Its protein product is CASSRRVEGDNEQFF.

The rearrangement uses TRBV6-2 or TRBV6-3 and TRBJ2-3; 10 bases are shared with TRBD2. Germline-derived CDR1 and CDR2 are MNHEY and SVGEGT. The CDR3 loop spans 15 amino acids. V lost 7 bases, J lost 1 base, and 5 bases stayed unmatched. The CDR3 loop reads CASNYGTSGTDTQYF. CDR3 DNA sequence: TGTGCCAGCAACTACGGGACTAGCGGCACAGATACGCAGTATTTT.

This clonotype was counted a single time. V is TRBV6-1 and J is TRBJ1-2; D uncertain. Trimming cost V 3 bases and J 8 bases, with 13 bases left between them. The CDR3 has 13 amino acids. The V gene's germline CDR1 is MNHNS and CDR2 SASEGT. CDR3 sequence reads: CASSERTVFGYTF. The CDR3 DNA reads TGTGCCAGCAGTGAGAGAACAGTGTTCGGCTACACCTTC.

V and J are TRBV6-6 and TRBJ1-5; tentative D call: TRBD1 (6 bases). CDR1 MNHNY and CDR2 SVGAGI come from the germline V gene (reference sequence). This CDR3 is built from 16 residues. Trimming cost V 8 bases and J 6 bases, with 23 bases left between them. CDR3 residues: CASEARGQGVVQPQHF. CDR3 DNA: TGTGCCAGCGAGGCAAGGGGACAAGGGGTTGTTCAGCCCCAGCATTTT.

This clonotype was counted only a few times. The chain joins TRBV5-4 to TRBJ2-7; D ambiguous. V lost 2 bases to trimming and J lost 4 bases, with 13 bases between them. Germline V gene sequence: CDR1 SGHNT, CDR2 YYREEE (reference sequence). The CDR3 totals 14 residues. As DNA, the CDR3 is TGTGCCAGCAGCTTTTCCCCAAGTGGATACGAGCAGTACTTC. Its translation: CASSFSPSGYEQYF. Complete variable domain (other parts from reference TRBV5-4 and TRBJ2-7): ETGVTQSPTHLIKTRGQQVTLRCSSQSGHNTVSWYQQALGQGPQFIFQYYREEENGRGNFPPRFSGLQFPNYSSELNVNALELDDSALYLCASSFSPSGYEQYFGPGTRLTVT.

The chain couples TRBV7-2 to TRBJ2-3; D is perhaps TRBD1 or TRBD2 (6 bases each). CDR3 length: 15 amino acids. Trimming removed 5 bases at V and 4 bases at J, with 16 bases between. CDR1 and CDR2 (germline): SGHTA, FQGNSA. The CDR3 sequence is CASSPSRGLPDTQYF. CDR3 nucleotide sequence: TGTGCCAGCAGCCCCTCCCGGGGGCTACCAGATACGCAGTATTTT. Full variable domain (outside the CDR3, taken from reference TRBV7-2 and TRBJ2-3): GAGVSQSPSNKVTEKGKDVELRCDPISGHTALYWYRQSLGQGLEFLIYFQGNSAPDKSGLPSDRFSAERTGGSVSTLTIQRTQQEDSAVYLCASSPSRGLPDTQYFGPGTRLTVL.

Many counts were recorded for this clonotype. This may arise from a read error, as a much more abundant clone is one base away. CDR3 amino acids: CSGEVGGGQYF. Written as DNA, the CDR3 is TGCAGCGGTGAAGTAGGGGGAGGGCAGTACTTC. The rearrangement uses TRBV29-1 and TRBJ2-5, with D possibly matching TRBD2 (7 bases). The CDR3 consists of 11 residues. Germline CDR1 and CDR2: SQVTM and ANQGSEA. Looking up the rest from reference TRBV29-1 and TRBJ2-5 gives the full variable domain: SAVISQKPSRDICQRGTSLTIQCQVDSQVTMMFWYRQQPGQSLTLIATANQGSEATYESGFVIDKFPISRPNLTFSTLTVSNMSPEDSSIYLCSGEVGGGQYFGPGTRLLVL.

A note on this clonotype: A much more abundant neighbour one base away suggests this may be a read error. This chain links TRBV10-3 with TRBJ1-2; the D gene is possibly TRBD1 (5 bases). Germline lookup yields CDR1 ENHRY and CDR2 SYGVKD. The germline V and J ends were trimmed by 0 bases and 8 bases, with 13 bases remaining between them. The length of the CDR3 is 14 residues. Here the CDR3 reads CAISESTKGRGYTF. The CDR3 bases are TGTGCCATCAGTGAGTCCACGAAGGGGCGGGGCTACACCTTC.

J is TRBJ1-2 and V is TRBV5-1, with D unclear. CDR1 is SGHRS, CDR2 YFSETQ, per germline. Trimming pared 5 bases from V and 0 bases from J, leaving 14 bases between. This CDR3 spans 15 amino acids. In DNA form, the CDR3 reads TGCGCCAGCAGATCTACAGCTAACACTAACTATGGCTACACCTTC. Its protein product is CASRSTANTNYGYTF.

This clonotype has a single count. The chain has TRBV6-2 or TRBV6-3 and TRBJ2-7, with D possibly matching TRBD1 (7 bases). V lost 5 bases and J lost 7, with 21 bases in between. Germline CDR1 reads MNHEY; CDR2 reads SVGEGT. This CDR3 contains 15 residues. The CDR3 DNA is TGTGCCAGCAGTACTCGGGGGACAGCCCACAATGAGCAGTACTTC. This translates into CASSTRGTAHNEQYF.

This clonotype has only a few counts. The rearrangement uses TRBV7-9 and TRBJ1-2; D is unresolved. Trimming cost V 0 bases and J 8 bases, with 10 bases left between them. CDR3 length: 13 amino acids. The germline CDR1 and CDR2 sequences are SEHNR and FQNEAQ (reference sequence). CDR3 residues: CASSLAKGMGYTF. The CDR3 DNA follows: TGTGCCAGCAGCTTAGCGAAGGGTATGGGCTACACCTTC.

The chain recombines TRBV20-1 with TRBJ2-1, with 13 positions matching TRBD2. Germline CDR1 DFQATT, CDR2 SNEGSKA (reference sequence). The CDR3 has 14 amino acids. The junction had 7 bases not matched to a gene; V was cut back by 6 bases and J by 8 bases. The CDR3 region is CSAETSGRAYEQFF. For the CDR3, the DNA is TGCAGTGCAGAAACTAGCGGGAGGGCCTATGAGCAGTTCTTC.

The chain combines TRBV4-1 with TRBJ2-4; D is undetermined. Germline CDR1 and CDR2: MGHRA and YSYEKL. The CDR3 is 18 residues long. Trimming pared 0 bases from V and 3 bases from J, leaving 18 bases between. The CDR3 region has the DNA TGCGCCAGCAGCCAAGATTCCAGCGTGGGTAAGGGCAAAAACATTCAGTACTTC. As protein: CASSQDSSVGKGKNIQYF.

This clonotype was detected a few times. The CDR3 bases are TGTGCCAGCAGTTTATCTCCCCTTAGGAAGGTCAGTTCCTACGAGCAGTACTTC. Translation gives CASSLSPLRKVSSYEQYF. The chain carries TRBV12-3 or TRBV12-4 and TRBJ2-7; D unresolved. Trimming shortened V by 2 bases and J by 1 base, and 21 bases separated the two germline ends. The CDR3 contains 18 residues.

The CDR3 DNA follows: TGCGCCAGCAGCCCTACCTCGACTAGCGGGGGTGTCACCGGGGAGCTGTTTTTT. Translating it yields CASSPTSTSGGVTGELFF. The rearrangement links TRBV4-3 to TRBJ2-2; 12 positions match TRBD2. V shed 4 bases and J 4 bases; nucleotides not matched to a gene: 10. This CDR3 spans 18 amino acids. Germline-derived CDR1 and CDR2 are LGHNA and YSLEER.

The chain employs TRBV12-3 or TRBV12-4 and TRBJ2-3; tentative D call: TRBD2 (7 bases). The germline V and J ends were trimmed by 7 bases and 0 bases, with 14 bases remaining between them. The CDR3 runs to 15 residues. The CDR3 region has the DNA TGTGCCAGCACCTTGGCGGGGGCTAGCACAGATACGCAGTATTTT. Translating it yields CASTLAGASTDTQYF.

This clonotype appeared a few times. The V and J genes are TRBV7-2 and TRBJ1-1; 7 bases align to TRBD1. V lost 4 bases, J lost 10 bases, and 3 bases stayed unmatched. Germline V gene sequence: CDR1 SGHTA, CDR2 FQGNSA. CDR3 length: 11 residues. As DNA, the CDR3 is TGTGCCAGCAGCTCGACAGGGAGAGCTTTCTTT. Its protein product is CASSSTGRAFF.

The J gene is TRBJ2-4, the V gene TRBV7-2; 9 nucleotides align to TRBD1. The J call may be mistaken, given a closer DNA end match to TRBJ2-7. This CDR3 has 15 amino acids. Germline V gives CDR1 SGHTA, CDR2 FQGNSA. CDR3 amino acids: CASSLRDRVPYEQYF. As DNA, the CDR3 is TGTGCCAGCAGCTTAAGGGACAGGGTTCCCTACGAGCAGTACTTC.